A selection of T cell receptor beta chains follows, all from one sample in a study of beta chain features in type 1 diabetes. Generated by immunoSEQ multiplex PCR, the TCRdb table keeps only in-frame clones and is missing some. Of 390,000 or so clones detected, about 15% appear once; the ten largest clones hold 0.03% to 0.04%. What was sequenced was naive CD4+ T cells from blood. These receptors all come from a man aged 25 to 45 in good health. Both conserved end residues are part of each CDR3. Fields, in order: D gene, clone size, V gene, J gene, CDR3 protein, CDR3 DNA. The D gene is left open where the match is weak. Clone size appears in some rows only: once, few, many, or a class for an expanded clone.

>NA|NA|TRBV14|TRBJ1-3
CASSRRGAGNTIYF
TGTGCCAGCTCGCGTCGGGGGGCTGGAAACACCATATATTTT
>NA|NA|TRBV25-1|TRBJ2-1
CASSGYRASSYNEQFF
TGTGCCAGCAGTGGGTACAGGGCAAGCTCCTACAATGAGCAGTTCTTC
>NA|NA|TRBV7-2|TRBJ2-3
CASSLAGVISDTQYF
TGTGCCAGCAGCTTAGCGGGGGTGATTTCAGATACGCAGTATTTT
>NA|NA|TRBV2|TRBJ2-3
CASSEQGPTDTQYF
TGTGCCAGCAGTGAACAGGGGCCCACAGATACGCAGTATTTT
>NA|NA|TRBV7-2|TRBJ2-2
CASSLDNTGELFF
TGTGCCAGCAGCTTGGACAACACCGGGGAGCTGTTTTTT
>TRBD1|few|TRBV4-3|TRBJ1-1
CASSRQGGAEAFF
TGCGCCAGCAGCCGGCAGGGGGGAGCTGAAGCTTTCTTT
>NA|NA|TRBV9|TRBJ2-6
CASSFGSSLTGANVLTF
TGTGCCAGCAGCTTCGGGAGTTCGCTCACTGGGGCCAACGTCCTGACTTTC
>NA|NA|TRBV7-9|TRBJ2-1
CASSPSGPNNEQFF
TGTGCCAGCAGCCCCAGCGGACCCAACAATGAGCAGTTCTTC
>NA|NA|TRBV7-3|TRBJ1-4
CASSLTRAKPNEKLFF
TGTGCCAGCAGCTTAACGCGGGCCAAGCCAAATGAAAAACTGTTTTTT
>NA|few|TRBV4-2|TRBJ1-2
CASSQDQSAGGYTF
TGTGCCAGCAGCCAAGATCAGAGTGCAGGCGGCTACACCTTC
>TRBD1|few|TRBV29-1|TRBJ2-1
CSEGTGSNEQFF
TGCAGCGAGGGGACAGGGAGCAATGAGCAGTTCTTC
>NA|NA|TRBV27|TRBJ1-1
CASSYGQLNTEAFF
TGTGCCAGCAGTTACGGACAGTTGAACACTGAAGCTTTCTTT
>TRBD2|NA|TRBV9|TRBJ2-2
CASSTRAGGNTGELFF
TGTGCCAGCAGCACCAGAGCGGGAGGTAACACCGGGGAGCTGTTTTTT
>NA|NA|TRBV7-2|TRBJ1-1
CASASGLNTEAFF
TGTGCCAGCGCCTCGGGGCTGAACACTGAAGCTTTCTTT
>NA|NA|TRBV11-2|TRBJ1-5
CASSSLQGPNQPQHF
TGTGCCAGCAGCTCCCTACAGGGACCAAATCAGCCCCAGCATTTT
>NA|NA|TRBV21-1|TRBJ2-6
CASSKVSSGKRSGANVLTF
TGTGCCAGCAGCAAAGTGTCTAGCGGGAAACGGTCTGGGGCCAACGTCCTGACTTTC
>NA|few|TRBV7-8|TRBJ2-1
CASSFVTDSNNEQFF
TGTGCCAGCAGCTTCGTAACGGACAGCAACAATGAGCAGTTCTTC
>TRBD1|few|TRBV7-8|TRBJ2-2
CATLLTGGPPGELFF
TGTGCAACACTACTGACAGGGGGTCCTCCCGGGGAGCTGTTTTTT
>NA|few|TRBV18|TRBJ2-1
CASSSRQPEQFF
TGTGCCAGCTCATCCAGACAGCCAGAGCAGTTCTTC
>NA|few|TRBV10-3|TRBJ2-3
CAISESTSGGQGTQYF
TGTGCCATCAGTGAGTCGACCAGCGGAGGGCAGGGCACGCAGTATTTT
>TRBD1|NA|TRBV18|TRBJ1-1
CASSPTGTGNTEAFF
TGTGCCAGCTCACCTACCGGGACAGGGAACACTGAAGCTTTCTTT
>TRBD2|NA|TRBV6-5|TRBJ2-7
CASQRGAILDEQYF
TGTGCCAGCCAGCGGGGGGCCATTCTCGACGAGCAGTACTTC
>NA|few|TRBV19|TRBJ1-4
CARSRGPTNEKLFF
TGTGCCAGAAGCCGGGGCCCAACTAATGAAAAACTGTTTTTT
>NA|few|TRBV9|TRBJ2-5
CASTSGDWGETQYF
TGTGCCAGCACCTCAGGGGACTGGGGAGAGACCCAGTACTTC
>NA|NA|TRBV2|TRBJ1-2
CASNRVLSYTF
TGTGCCAGCAACAGGGTATTGAGCTACACCTTC
>NA|NA|TRBV30|TRBJ1-4
CASMRGPIEKLFF
TGTGCCTCAATGAGGGGCCCGATCGAAAAACTGTTTTTT